This T cell receptor beta chain appears in the sequencing data of a study of beta chain features in type 1 diabetes. Whole-study findings and limits: Type 1 diabetes patients had moderately but significantly shorter TCRB CDR3s in all four CD4+ subsets. Type 1 diabetes patients had VDJ junctions that carried fewer insertions and more deletions.

This clone was observed once. Antigen specificity is unknown. Sequenced material consisted of expressed TCRB transcripts (all of the isolated RNA was reverse transcribed). TCRdb's copy holds only in-frame clones and misses some; the assay was immunoSEQ multiplex PCR. The sample has 300,000 to 400,000 clones; about 14% are singletons. CDR3 length equals 14 residues. Germline V gives CDR1 MDHEN, CDR2 SYDVKM. Trimming pared 8 bases from V and 0 bases from J, leaving 12 bases between. Naive, central memory, regulatory and stem cell-like memory cells within the CD4+ compartment were sorted using CD45RO/CCR7/CD25/CD127/CD95/CD27. All sorted populations exceeded 98% purity.

Sequencing was done on a sample of naive CD4+ T cells from blood. The receptor was derived from a young woman with type 1 diabetes. The rearrangement joins TRBV28 to TRBJ2-3; the D gene is possibly TRBD2 (5 bases). Written as DNA, the CDR3 is TGTGCCAGCGGCCTACGGGAAAGCACAGATACGCAGTATTTT. Encoded protein: CASGLRESTDTQYF.